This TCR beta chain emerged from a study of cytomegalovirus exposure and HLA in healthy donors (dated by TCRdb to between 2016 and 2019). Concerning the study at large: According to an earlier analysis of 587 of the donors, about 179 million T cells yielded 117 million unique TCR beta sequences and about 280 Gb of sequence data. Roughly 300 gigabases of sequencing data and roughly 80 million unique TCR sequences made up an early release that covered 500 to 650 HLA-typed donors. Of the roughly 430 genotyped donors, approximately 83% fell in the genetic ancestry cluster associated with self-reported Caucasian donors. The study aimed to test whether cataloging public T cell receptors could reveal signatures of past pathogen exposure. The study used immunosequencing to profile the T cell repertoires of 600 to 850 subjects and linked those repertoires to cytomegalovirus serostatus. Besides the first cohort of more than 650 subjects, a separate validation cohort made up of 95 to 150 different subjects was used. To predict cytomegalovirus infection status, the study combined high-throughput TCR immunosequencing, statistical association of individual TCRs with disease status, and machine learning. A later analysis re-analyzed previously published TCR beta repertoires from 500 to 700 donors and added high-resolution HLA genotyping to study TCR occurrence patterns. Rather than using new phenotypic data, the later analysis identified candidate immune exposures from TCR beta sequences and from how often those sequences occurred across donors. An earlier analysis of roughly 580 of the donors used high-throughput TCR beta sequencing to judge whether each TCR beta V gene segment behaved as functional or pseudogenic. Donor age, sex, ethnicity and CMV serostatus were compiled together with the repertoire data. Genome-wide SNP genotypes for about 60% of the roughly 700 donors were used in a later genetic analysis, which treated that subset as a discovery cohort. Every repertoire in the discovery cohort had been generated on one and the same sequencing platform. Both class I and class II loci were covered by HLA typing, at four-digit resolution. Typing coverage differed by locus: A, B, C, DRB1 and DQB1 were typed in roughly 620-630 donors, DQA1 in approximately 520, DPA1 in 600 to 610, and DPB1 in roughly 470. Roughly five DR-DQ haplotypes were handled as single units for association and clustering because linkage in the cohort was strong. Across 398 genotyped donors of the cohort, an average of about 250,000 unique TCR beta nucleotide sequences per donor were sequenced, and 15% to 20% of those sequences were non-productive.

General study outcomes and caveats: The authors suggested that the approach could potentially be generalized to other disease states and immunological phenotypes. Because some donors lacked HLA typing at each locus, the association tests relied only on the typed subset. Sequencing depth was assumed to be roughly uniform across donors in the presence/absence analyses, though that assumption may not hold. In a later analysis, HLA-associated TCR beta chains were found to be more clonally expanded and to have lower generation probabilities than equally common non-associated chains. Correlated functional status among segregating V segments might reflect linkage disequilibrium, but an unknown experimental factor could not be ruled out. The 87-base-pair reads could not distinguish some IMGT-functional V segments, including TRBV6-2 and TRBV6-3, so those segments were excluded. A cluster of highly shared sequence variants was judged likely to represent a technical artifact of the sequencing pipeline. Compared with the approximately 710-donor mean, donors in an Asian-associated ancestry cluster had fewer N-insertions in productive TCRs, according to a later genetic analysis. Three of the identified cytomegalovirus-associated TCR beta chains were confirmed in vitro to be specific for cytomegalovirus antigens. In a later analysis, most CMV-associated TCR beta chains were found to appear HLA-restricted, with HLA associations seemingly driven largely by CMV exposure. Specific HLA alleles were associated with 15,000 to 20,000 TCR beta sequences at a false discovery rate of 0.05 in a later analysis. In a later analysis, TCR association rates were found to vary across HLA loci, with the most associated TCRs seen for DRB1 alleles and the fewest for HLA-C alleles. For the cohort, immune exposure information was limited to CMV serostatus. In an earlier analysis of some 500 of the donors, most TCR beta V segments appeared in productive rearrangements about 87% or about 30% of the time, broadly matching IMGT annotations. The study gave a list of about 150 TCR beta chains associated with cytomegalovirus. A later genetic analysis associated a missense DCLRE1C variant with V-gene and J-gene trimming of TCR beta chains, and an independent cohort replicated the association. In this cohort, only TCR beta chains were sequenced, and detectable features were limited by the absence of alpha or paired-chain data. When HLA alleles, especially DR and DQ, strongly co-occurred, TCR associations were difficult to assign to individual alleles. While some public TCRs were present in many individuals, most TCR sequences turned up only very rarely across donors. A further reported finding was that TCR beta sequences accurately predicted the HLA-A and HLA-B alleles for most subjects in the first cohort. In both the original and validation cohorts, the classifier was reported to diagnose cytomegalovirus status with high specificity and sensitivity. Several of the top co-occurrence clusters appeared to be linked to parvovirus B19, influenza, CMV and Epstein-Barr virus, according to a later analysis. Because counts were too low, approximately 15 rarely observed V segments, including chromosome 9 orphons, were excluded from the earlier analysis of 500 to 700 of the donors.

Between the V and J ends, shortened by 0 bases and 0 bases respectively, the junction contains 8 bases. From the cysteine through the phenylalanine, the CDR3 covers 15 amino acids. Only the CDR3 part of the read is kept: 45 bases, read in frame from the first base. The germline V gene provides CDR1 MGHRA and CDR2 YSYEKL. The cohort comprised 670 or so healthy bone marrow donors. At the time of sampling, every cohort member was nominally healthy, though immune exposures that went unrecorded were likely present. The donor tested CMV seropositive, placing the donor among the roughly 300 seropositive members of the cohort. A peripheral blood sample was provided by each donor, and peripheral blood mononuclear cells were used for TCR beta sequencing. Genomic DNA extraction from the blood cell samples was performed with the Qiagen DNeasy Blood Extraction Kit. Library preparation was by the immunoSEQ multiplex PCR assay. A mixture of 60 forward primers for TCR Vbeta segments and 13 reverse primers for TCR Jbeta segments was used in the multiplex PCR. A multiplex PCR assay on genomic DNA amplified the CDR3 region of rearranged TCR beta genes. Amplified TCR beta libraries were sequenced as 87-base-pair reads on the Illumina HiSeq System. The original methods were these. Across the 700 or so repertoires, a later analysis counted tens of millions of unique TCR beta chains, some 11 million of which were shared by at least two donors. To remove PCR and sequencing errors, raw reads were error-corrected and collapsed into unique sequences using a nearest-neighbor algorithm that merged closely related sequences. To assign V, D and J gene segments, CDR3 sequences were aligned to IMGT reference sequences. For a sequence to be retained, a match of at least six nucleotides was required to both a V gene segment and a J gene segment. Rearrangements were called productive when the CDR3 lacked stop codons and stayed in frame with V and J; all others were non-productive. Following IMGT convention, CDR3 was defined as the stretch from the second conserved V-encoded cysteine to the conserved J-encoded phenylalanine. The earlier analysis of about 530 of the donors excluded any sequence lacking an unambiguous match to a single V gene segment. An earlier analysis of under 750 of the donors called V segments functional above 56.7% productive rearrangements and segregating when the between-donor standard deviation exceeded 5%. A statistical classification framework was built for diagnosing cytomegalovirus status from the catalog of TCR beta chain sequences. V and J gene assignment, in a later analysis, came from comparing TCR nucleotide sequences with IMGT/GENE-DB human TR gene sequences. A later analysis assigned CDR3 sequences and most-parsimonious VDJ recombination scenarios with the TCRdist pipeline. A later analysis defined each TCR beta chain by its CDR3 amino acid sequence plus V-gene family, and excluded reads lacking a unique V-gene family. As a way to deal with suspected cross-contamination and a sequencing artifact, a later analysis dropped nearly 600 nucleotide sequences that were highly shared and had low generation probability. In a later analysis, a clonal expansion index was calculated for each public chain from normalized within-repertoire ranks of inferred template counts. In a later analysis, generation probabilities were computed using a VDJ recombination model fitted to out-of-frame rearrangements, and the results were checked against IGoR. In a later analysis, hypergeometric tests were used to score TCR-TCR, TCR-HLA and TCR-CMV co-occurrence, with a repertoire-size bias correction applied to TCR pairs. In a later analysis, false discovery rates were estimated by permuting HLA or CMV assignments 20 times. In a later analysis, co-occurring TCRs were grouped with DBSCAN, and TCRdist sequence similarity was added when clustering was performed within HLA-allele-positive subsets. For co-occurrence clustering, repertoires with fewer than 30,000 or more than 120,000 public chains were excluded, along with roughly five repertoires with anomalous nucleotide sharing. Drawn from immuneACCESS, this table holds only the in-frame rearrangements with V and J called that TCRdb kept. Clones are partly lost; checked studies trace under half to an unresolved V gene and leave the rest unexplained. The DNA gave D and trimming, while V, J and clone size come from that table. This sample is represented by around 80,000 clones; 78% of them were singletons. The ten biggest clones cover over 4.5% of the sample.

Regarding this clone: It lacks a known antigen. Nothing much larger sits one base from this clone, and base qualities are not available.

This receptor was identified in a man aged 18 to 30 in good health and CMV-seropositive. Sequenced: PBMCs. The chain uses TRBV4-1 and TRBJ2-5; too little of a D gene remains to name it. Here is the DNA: TGCGCCAGCAGCCAAGACTCCAGGTACCAAGAGACCCAGTACTTC. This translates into CASSQDSRYQETQYF.